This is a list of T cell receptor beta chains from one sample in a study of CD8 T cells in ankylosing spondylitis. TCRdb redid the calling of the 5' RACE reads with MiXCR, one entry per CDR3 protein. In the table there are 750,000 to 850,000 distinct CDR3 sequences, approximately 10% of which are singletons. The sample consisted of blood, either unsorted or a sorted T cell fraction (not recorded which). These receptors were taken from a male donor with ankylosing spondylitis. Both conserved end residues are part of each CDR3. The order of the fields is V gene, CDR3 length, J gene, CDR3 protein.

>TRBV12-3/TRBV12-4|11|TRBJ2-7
CASNWGTGLYF
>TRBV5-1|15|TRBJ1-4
CASSPTTGYAEKLFF
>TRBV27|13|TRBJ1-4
CASIAQGGEKLFF
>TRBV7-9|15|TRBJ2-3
CASSSSGGATDTQYF
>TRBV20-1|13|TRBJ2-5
CSALGTSEETQYF
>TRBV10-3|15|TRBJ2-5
CAISDTGQIKQTQYF
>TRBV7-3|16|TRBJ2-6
CASSSYTKSGANVLTF
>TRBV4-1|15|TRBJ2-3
CASSPLRGWTDTQYF
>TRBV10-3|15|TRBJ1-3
CAISGRPRSGNTIYF
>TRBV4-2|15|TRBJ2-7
CASSQDSGQTYEQYF
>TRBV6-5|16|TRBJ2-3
CASSYSKFPDIDTQYF
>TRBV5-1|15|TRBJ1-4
CASSVLQGTNEKLFF
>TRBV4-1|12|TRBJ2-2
CASNHGVGELFF
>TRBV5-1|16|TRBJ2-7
CASSLDGRRGRGEQYF
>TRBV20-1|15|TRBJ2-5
CSASLWGPYQETQYF